Detailed here is one TCR beta chain. Its target is unknown. Losses at the gene ends were 6 bases for V and 1 base for J; bases not matched to a gene: 4. This CDR3 is built from 15 residues. Germline-derived CDR1 and CDR2 are MNHEY and SVGAGI. The data stem from a study of cytomegalovirus exposure and HLA in healthy donors. Study information: The early release's HLA-typed donors yielded 70 million to 85 million unique TCRs. Across more than 350 genotyped donors, approximately 81% landed in the Caucasian-associated ancestry cluster.

The PCR contained 60 Vbeta and 13 Jbeta primers. Some clones are missing from TCRdb's copy, which holds only in-frame ones; the method was immunoSEQ multiplex PCR. The sample totals 65,000 to 80,000 clones; its top ten clones hold approximately 4.2%. The study's findings and limits: The classifier, whose performance was assessed in both the original and validation cohorts, reportedly diagnosed cytomegalovirus status with high specificity and sensitivity. As a later analysis revealed, most CMV-associated TCR beta chains appeared HLA-restricted.

This receptor was identified in a man aged 25-45 years in good health and CMV-seronegative. Source material: PBMCs. J is TRBJ1-5 and V is TRBV6-5; 9 bases match TRBD1. CDR3 bases: TGTGCCAGCAGATCGGGGACAGGGAGCAATCAGCCCCAGCATTTT. Translating it yields CASRSGTGSNQPQHF.